This T cell receptor (beta chain) was captured in a study of blood T cells in healthy people across ages. The use of a sample-barcoded 5' primer and a J-beta primer mix characterized a second PCR of roughly 7 to 12 cycles. TCRdb used MiXCR to reprocess the 5' RACE reads, holding one entry per CDR3 protein. The sample contains approximately 1,100,000 distinct CDR3 sequences, 45% of which appear only once. There were healthy Caucasian individuals from Russia, aged roughly 6 to 95, serving as donors. The draw of peripheral blood yielded approximately 11 milliliters from each donor. This clonotype came up a few times. The target antigen is unknown. Study-level findings and limits: Per million T cells, TCR beta diversity dropped about linearly as age rose.

The germline V gene has CDR1 DFQATT and CDR2 SNEGSKA (reference sequence). This CDR3 is 13 amino acids long. V was trimmed by 4 bases and J by 2 bases, leaving 12 bases between them. The gene calls are TRBV20-1 and TRBJ2-7, with a tentative D call TRBD2 (6 bases). Sequencing was done on a sample of blood. The receptor's source is a woman aged 55 to 70 in good health. This chain's CDR3 is CSAKGLFAYEQYF. The DNA for the CDR3 is TGCAGTGCTAAGGGACTCTTCGCCTACGAGCAGTACTTC.